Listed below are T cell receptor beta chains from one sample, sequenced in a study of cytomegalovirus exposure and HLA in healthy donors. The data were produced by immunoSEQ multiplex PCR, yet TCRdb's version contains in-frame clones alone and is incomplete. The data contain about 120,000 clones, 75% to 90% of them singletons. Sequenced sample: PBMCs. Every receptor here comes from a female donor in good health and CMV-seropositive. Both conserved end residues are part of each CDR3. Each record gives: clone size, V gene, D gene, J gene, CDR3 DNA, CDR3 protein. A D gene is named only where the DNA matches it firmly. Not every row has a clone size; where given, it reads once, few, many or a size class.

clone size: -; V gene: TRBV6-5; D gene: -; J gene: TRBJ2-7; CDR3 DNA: TGTGCCAGCGGAACAGGTCCCTACGAGCAGTACTTC; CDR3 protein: CASGTGPYEQYF
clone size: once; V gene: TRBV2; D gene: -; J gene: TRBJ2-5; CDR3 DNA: TGTGCCACAATCCCCGGGACTTCAGTAGAAGAGACCCAGTACTTC; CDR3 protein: CATIPGTSVEETQYF
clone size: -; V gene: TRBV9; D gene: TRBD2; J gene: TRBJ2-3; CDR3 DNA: TGTGCCAGCAGCGTGGTGCTAGCGGGCTCGTTCGGGGCAGATACGCAGTATTTT; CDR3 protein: CASSVVLAGSFGADTQYF
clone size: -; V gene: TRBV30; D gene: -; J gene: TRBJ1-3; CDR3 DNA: TGTGCCTGGGTGGACTCAACCGGCCCTGGAAACACCATATATTTT; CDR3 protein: CAWVDSTGPGNTIYF
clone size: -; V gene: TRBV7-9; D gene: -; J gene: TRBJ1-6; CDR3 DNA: TGTGCCAGCAGCCCAACAGCCCTCAATAATTCACCCCTCCACTTT; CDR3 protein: CASSPTALNNSPLHF
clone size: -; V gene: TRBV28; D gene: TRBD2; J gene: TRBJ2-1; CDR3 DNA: TGTGCCAGCAGTTCCCCCAGCGGGGGGACTTACAATGAGCAGTTCTTC; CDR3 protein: CASSSPSGGTYNEQFF
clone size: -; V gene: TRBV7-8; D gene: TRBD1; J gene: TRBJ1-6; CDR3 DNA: TGTGCCAGCAGCTTATTGGGGACAGGGCCTTCACCCCTCCACTTT; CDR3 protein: CASSLLGTGPSPLHF
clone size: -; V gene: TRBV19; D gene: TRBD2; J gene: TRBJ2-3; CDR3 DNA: TGTGCCAGCAAAACTAGCGGGGGTAGCACAGATACGCAGTATTTT; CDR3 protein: CASKTSGGSTDTQYF
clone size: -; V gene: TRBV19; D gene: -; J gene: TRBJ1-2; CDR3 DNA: TGTGCCAGTATAAGCTTTGGCGGCGGCTACACCTTC; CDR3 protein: CASISFGGGYTF
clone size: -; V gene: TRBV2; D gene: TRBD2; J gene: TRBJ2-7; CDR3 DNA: TGTGCCAGCCGAACTAGCGGCCCCTACGAGCAGTACTTC; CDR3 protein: CASRTSGPYEQYF
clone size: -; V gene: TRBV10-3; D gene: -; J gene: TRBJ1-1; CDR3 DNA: TGTGCCATCAGTGAGTCGAGTGTTCTCACTGAAGCTTTCTTT; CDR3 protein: CAISESSVLTEAFF
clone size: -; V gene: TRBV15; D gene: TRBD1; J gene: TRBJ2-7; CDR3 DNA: TGTGCCACCAGCAGAGGTGAGACAGGGGGTTACGAGCAGTACTTC; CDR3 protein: CATSRGETGGYEQYF
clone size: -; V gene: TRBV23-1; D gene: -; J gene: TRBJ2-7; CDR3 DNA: TGCGCCAGCAGTCAATCCCCAGGATCACCTCCCTACGAGCAGTACTTC; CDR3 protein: CASSQSPGSPPYEQYF
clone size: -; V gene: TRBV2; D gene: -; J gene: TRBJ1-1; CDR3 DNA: TGTGCCAGCACTGATAACTCGTTTTTGGACACTGAAGCTTTCTTT; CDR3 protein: CASTDNSFLDTEAFF
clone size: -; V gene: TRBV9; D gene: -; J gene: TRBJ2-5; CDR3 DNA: TGTGCCAGCAGCCCTAACGGTGGGTTCGGGGAGACCCAGTACTTC; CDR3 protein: CASSPNGGFGETQYF
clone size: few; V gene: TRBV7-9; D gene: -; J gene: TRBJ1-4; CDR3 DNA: TGTGCCAGCAGCCCCCGGACAGTTCTCGCACAAACTAATGAAAAACTGTTTTTT; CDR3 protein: CASSPRTVLAQTNEKLFF
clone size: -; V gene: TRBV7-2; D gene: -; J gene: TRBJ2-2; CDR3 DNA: TGTGCCAGCAGCTTAGCGGGGCACACCGGGGAGCTGTTTTTT; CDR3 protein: CASSLAGHTGELFF
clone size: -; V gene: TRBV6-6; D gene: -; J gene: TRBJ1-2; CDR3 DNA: TGTGCCAGCAGTTACTCGGGGGAGGGGTCCTCCTATGGCTACACCTTC; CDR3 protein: CASSYSGEGSSYGYTF
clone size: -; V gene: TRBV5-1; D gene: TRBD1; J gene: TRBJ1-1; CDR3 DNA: TGCGCCAGCAGCATAGGGGACAGGGGCAAAGAAGCTTTCTTT; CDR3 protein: CASSIGDRGKEAFF
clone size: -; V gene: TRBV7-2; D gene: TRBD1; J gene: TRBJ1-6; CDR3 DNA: TGTGCCAGCAGCCAAAACAGGGGTTATAATTCACCCCTCCACTTT; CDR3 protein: CASSQNRGYNSPLHF
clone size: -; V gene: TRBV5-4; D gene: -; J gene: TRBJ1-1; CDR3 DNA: TGTGCCAGCAGCTTGTGGACGAGGAGGGAAGCTTTCTTT; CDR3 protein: CASSLWTRREAFF
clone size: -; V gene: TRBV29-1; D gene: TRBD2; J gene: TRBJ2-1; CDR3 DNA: TGCAGCGTCGCGACGGGGGGCTCCTACAATGAGCAGTTCTTC; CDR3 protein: CSVATGGSYNEQFF
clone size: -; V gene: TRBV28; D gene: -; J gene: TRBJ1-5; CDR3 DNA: TGTGCCAGCAGTTTCCCTAGCTCAGGAGATCAGCCCCAGCATTTT; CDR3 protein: CASSFPSSGDQPQHF
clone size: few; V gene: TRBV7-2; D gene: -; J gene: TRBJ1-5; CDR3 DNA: TGTGCCAGCAGCTTTACTGGCAATCAGCCCCAGCATTTT; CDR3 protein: CASSFTGNQPQHF
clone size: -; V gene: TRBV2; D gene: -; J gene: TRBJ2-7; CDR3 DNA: TGTGCCAGCAGGAGGGCCGGCGAGCAGTACTTC; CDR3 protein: CASRRAGEQYF
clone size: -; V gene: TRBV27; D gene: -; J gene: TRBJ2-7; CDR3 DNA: TGTGCCAGCAGTCCCCGACAGGCCTACGAGCAGTACTTC; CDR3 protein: CASSPRQAYEQYF
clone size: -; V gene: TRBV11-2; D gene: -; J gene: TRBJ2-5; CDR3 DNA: TGTGCCAGCAGCGCCGTTGGAGGGGCGGAGACCCAGTACTTC; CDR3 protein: CASSAVGGAETQYF
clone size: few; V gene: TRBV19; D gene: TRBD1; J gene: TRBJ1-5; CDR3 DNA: TGTGCCAGTAGTCCCAGCGACAGGGTTCAGCCCCAGCATTTT; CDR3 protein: CASSPSDRVQPQHF
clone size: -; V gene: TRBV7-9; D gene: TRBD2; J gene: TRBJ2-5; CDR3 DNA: TGTGCCAGCAGCTCCGGGACTAGCGGGGGGGCTGAGACCCAGTACTTC; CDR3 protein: CASSSGTSGGAETQYF
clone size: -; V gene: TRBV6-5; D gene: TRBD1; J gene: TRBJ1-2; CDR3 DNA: TGTGCCAGCAGTTACTCAAGGGGGCCGGCAGAAAGCTACACCTTC; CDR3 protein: CASSYSRGPAESYTF
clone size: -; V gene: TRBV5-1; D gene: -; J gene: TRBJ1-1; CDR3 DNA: TGCGCCAGCAGCTTGGGGGCGACAGGTGTGAACACTGAAGCTTTCTTT; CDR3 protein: CASSLGATGVNTEAFF
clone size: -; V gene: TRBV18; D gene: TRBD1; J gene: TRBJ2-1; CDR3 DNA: TGTGCCAGCTCACCTACCGGGACAGGGGGCTACAATGAGCAGTTCTTC; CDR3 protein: CASSPTGTGGYNEQFF
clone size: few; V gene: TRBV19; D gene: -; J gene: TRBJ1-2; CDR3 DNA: TGTGCCAGTAACCAGGGGAGCCCCTATGGCTACACCTTC; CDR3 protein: CASNQGSPYGYTF
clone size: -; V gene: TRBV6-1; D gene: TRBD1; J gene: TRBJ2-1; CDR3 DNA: TGTGCCAGCAACTCGGGACAGGGGTCCAATGAGCAGTTCTTC; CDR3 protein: CASNSGQGSNEQFF
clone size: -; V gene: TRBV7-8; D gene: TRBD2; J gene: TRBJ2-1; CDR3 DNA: TGTGCCAGCAGCTTAGGAGTAGCGGGTGGCTCCTACAATGAGCAGTTCTTC; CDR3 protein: CASSLGVAGGSYNEQFF
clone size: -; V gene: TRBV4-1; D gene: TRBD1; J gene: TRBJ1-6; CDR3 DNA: TGCGCCAGCAGCCAAGATTTCTGGGGGACAGGGGTAAATTCACCCCTCCACTTT; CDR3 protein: CASSQDFWGTGVNSPLHF
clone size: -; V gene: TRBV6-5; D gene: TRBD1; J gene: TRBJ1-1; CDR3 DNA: TGTGCCAGCACTTCGACAGGGACGACTGAAGCTTTCTTT; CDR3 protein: CASTSTGTTEAFF
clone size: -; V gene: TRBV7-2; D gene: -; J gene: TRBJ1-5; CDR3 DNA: TGTGCCAGCAGCTTACGGTGGTGGGAGGGCTCTGATCAGCCCCAGCATTTT; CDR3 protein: CASSLRWWEGSDQPQHF
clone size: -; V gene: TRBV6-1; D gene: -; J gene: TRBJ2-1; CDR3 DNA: TGTGCCAGCATGGAAAGAGAGGGGTTCTTC; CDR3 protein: CASMEREGFF
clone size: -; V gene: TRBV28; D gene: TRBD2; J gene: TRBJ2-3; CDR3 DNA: TGTGCCAGCAGTTCGGGGGGGTTTACCACAGATACGCAGTATTTT; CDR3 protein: CASSSGGFTTDTQYF
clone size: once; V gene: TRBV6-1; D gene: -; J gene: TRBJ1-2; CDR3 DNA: TGTGCCAGCAGTGAAGGGGCCTATGGCTACACCTTC; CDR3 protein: CASSEGAYGYTF
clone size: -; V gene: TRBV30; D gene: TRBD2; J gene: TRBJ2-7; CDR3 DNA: TGTGCCTGGAGTTTCGGACTAGCGGGGATGAACGAGCAGTACTTC; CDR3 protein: CAWSFGLAGMNEQYF
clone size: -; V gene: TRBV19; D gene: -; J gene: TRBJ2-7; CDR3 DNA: TGTGCCAGTAGTACCAGTACAGGGAAAGGTTACGAGCAGTACTTC; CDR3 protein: CASSTSTGKGYEQYF
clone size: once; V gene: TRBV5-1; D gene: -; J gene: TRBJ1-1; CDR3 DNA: TGCGCCAGCAGCCCGGGGGGTCAGAACACTGAAGCTTTCTTT; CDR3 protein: CASSPGGQNTEAFF
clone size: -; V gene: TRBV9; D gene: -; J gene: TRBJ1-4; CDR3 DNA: TGTGCCAGCAGCGTAAACGGACTCCGGGAGGAAAAACTGTTTTTT; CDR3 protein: CASSVNGLREEKLFF
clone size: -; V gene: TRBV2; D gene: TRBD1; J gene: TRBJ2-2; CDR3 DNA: TGTGCCAGCAGTACCACAGGGGTTCCCGGGGAGCTGTTTTTT; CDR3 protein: CASSTTGVPGELFF
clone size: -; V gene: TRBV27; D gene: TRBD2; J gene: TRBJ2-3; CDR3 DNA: TGTGCCAGCAGTTTATCGGGACTAGCAGGTACAGATACGCAGTATTTT; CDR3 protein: CASSLSGLAGTDTQYF
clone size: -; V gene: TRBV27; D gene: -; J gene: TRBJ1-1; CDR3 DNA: TGTGCCAGCAGTTTATCCGGCGGTGAGTATGCTTTCTTT; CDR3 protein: CASSLSGGEYAFF
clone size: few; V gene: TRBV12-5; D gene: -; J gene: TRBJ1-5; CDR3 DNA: TGTGCTAGTGGTTTTACAGAGCCCCAGCATTTT; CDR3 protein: CASGFTEPQHF
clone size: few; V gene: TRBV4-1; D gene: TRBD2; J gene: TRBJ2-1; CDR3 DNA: TGCGCCAGCAGCCAACACTTTCTAGCGGGGGGAATCAATGAGCAGTTCTTC; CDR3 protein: CASSQHFLAGGINEQFF
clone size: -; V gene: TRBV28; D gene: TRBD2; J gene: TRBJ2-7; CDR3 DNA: TGTGCCAGCAGCCCGGGGGGGGCAACCTACGAGCAGTACTTC; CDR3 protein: CASSPGGATYEQYF
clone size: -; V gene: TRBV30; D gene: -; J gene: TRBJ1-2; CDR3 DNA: TGTGCCTGGAGTGTTGGGGCAGCTGCCTATGGCTACACCTTC; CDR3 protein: CAWSVGAAAYGYTF
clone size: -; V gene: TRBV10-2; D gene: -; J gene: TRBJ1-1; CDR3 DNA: TGCGCCAGCTCCCAAGGATTGGAGGTCACTGAAGCTTTCTTT; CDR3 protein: CASSQGLEVTEAFF
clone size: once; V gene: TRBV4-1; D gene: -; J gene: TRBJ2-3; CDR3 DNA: TGCGCCAGCAGCCACCCACCACGCAGGGGCCAGTTCCTCGATACGCAGTATTTT; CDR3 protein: CASSHPPRRGQFLDTQYF
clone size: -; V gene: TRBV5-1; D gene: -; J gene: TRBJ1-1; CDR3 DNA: TGCGCCAGCAGCTTTTCAGTGAACACTGAAGCTTTCTTT; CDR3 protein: CASSFSVNTEAFF
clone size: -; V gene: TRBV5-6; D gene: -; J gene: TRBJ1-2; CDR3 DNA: TGTGCCAGCAGCAGGGGGTATGGCTACACCTTC; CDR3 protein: CASSRGYGYTF
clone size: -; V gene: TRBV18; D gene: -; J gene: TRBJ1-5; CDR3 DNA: TGTGCCAGCTCAGGGCAGCCCAATCAGCCCCAGCATTTT; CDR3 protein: CASSGQPNQPQHF
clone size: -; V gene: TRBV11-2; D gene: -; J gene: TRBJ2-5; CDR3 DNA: TGTGCCAGCAGCTTAGCTAGTGAGACCCAGTACTTC; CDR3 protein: CASSLASETQYF
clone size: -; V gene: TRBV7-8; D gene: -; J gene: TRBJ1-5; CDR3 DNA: TGTGCCAGCAGCCCAATCCCGTCAGGGGTAAGGCCCCAGCCCCAGCATTTT; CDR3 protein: CASSPIPSGVRPQPQHF